The rows below give T cell receptor beta chains drawn from one sample of a study of shared clonotypes between healthy human individuals. TCRdb keeps only in-frame clones here, not all; method: immunoSEQ multiplex PCR. The sample gives around 330,000 clones, approximately 74% of which show up once; about a tenth is in the top ten. Sequenced material: memory CD4+ T cells sorted from blood. The receptors derive from a man aged 25-45 years in good health. The CDR3 runs from the conserved cysteine through the conserved F or W. Fields, in order: J gene, D gene, clone size, V gene, CDR3 protein, CDR3 DNA. D genes are given only for firm matches. Only part of the rows carry a size: once, few, many, or a class if the clone is expanded.

TRBJ2-1 | - | - | TRBV7-2 | CASSFDVGPYNEQFF | TGTGCCAGCAGCTTTGATGTGGGACCTTACAATGAGCAGTTCTTC
TRBJ1-5 | - | - | TRBV30 | CAWCMGGARQPQHF | TGTGCCTGGTGCATGGGGGGGGCGAGGCAGCCCCAGCATTTT
TRBJ2-2 | - | few | TRBV11-2 | CASSINPTNTGELFF | TGTGCCAGCAGTATTAATCCCACGAACACCGGGGAGCTGTTTTTT
TRBJ1-1 | - | - | TRBV15 | CATRKSNTEAFF | TGTGCCACCAGGAAATCGAACACTGAAGCTTTCTTT
TRBJ1-1 | - | - | TRBV4-1 | CASSQRFPLEGGTEAFF | TGCGCCAGCAGCCAAAGATTTCCCCTCGAGGGAGGCACTGAAGCTTTCTTT
TRBJ2-4 | TRBD2 | - | TRBV15 | CATSPGSGNGKNIQYF | TGTGCCACCAGCCCGGGTAGCGGGAATGGCAAAAACATTCAGTACTTC
TRBJ2-1 | TRBD1 | - | TRBV6-5 | CASSSSTGRNEQFF | TGTGCCAGCAGTTCATCGACAGGGCGCAATGAGCAGTTCTTC
TRBJ1-1 | - | few | TRBV7-2 | CASSPGVGRFMNTEAFF | TGTGCCAGCAGCCCCGGCGTCGGACGCTTCATGAACACTGAAGCTTTCTTT
TRBJ2-7 | TRBD2 | once | TRBV5-1 | CVSSNSGSSYEQYF | TGCGTCAGCAGCAATAGCGGGAGCTCCTACGAGCAGTACTTC
TRBJ1-1 | - | - | TRBV6-1 | CASSVLNNAEAFF | TGTGCCAGCAGTGTTCTTAATAACGCTGAAGCTTTCTTT
TRBJ2-3 | TRBD2 | - | TRBV4-1 | CASSPGLAGGPIAQYF | TGCGCCAGCAGCCCTGGACTAGCGGGAGGGCCGATTGCGCAGTATTTT
TRBJ2-2 | - | - | TRBV5-1 | CASSPRAGASTGELFF | TGCGCCAGCAGCCCCCGGGCAGGGGCAAGTACCGGGGAGCTGTTTTTT
TRBJ1-3 | - | - | TRBV7-9 | CASSLVIGPGNTIYF | TGTGCCAGCAGCTTAGTTATTGGGCCTGGAAACACCATATATTTT
TRBJ2-7 | TRBD1 | few | TRBV28 | CASSIMTGSHVYEQYF | TGTGCCAGCAGTATAATGACAGGGTCCCACGTGTACGAGCAGTACTTC
TRBJ2-2 | - | - | TRBV28 | CASSLSAPGELFF | TGTGCCAGCAGTTTATCAGCTCCCGGGGAGCTGTTTTTT
TRBJ2-5 | TRBD1 | many | TRBV10-1 | CASSRDREETQYF | TGCGCCAGCAGTCGGGACAGAGAAGAGACCCAGTACTTC
TRBJ2-1 | - | - | TRBV15 | CATSRVWRDNEQFF | TGTGCCACCAGCAGAGTATGGCGGGACAATGAGCAGTTCTTC
TRBJ2-1 | TRBD2 | few | TRBV6-1 | CASSGTSGSSYNEQFF | TGTGCCAGCAGTGGGACTAGCGGGAGCTCCTACAATGAGCAGTTCTTC
TRBJ2-2 | - | - | TRBV6-6 | CASRVPGNQKSGELFF | TGTGCCAGCAGAGTTCCGGGCAACCAAAAATCGGGGGAGCTGTTTTTT
TRBJ2-7 | - | - | TRBV6-5 | CASSSPGGSYEQYF | TGTGCCAGCAGTTCCCCCGGGGGCTCCTACGAGCAGTACTTC
TRBJ2-1 | TRBD2 | many | TRBV5-1 | CASSPGLVGYNEQFF | TGCGCCAGCAGCCCGGGACTAGTGGGCTACAATGAGCAGTTCTTC
TRBJ2-2 | - | many | TRBV19 | CASSISWGRAGELFF | TGTGCCAGTAGTATATCCTGGGGTCGGGCCGGGGAGCTGTTTTTT
TRBJ1-1 | - | - | TRBV28 | CASTPRGLKTEAFF | TGTGCCAGCACCCCTAGGGGTTTGAAGACTGAAGCTTTCTTT
TRBJ2-7 | - | - | TRBV6-5 | CASSYSTSVSYEQYF | TGTGCCAGCAGTTACTCGACTAGTGTTTCCTACGAGCAGTACTTC
TRBJ2-1 | - | - | TRBV6-1 | CASSEQRLGEQFF | TGTGCCAGCAGTGAACAACGACTGGGTGAGCAGTTCTTC
TRBJ2-7 | TRBD1 | - | TRBV6-1 | CASNSDRGSYEQYF | TGTGCCAGCAATTCGGACAGGGGATCCTACGAGCAGTACTTC
TRBJ2-1 | TRBD2 | - | TRBV5-8 | CASSLGLAQDNEQFF | TGTGCCAGCAGCTTGGGACTAGCCCAGGACAATGAGCAGTTCTTC
TRBJ1-1 | - | once | TRBV6-5 | CASSYLGRNTEAFF | TGTGCCAGCAGTTACCTTGGACGGAACACTGAAGCTTTCTTT
TRBJ2-1 | TRBD2 | - | TRBV5-1 | CASSLATSGYGNEQFF | TGCGCCAGCAGCCTCGCGACTAGCGGATATGGGAATGAGCAGTTCTTC
TRBJ1-2 | TRBD1 | - | TRBV27 | CASSSGQGKWANYGYTF | TGTGCCAGCAGTTCCGGACAGGGGAAGTGGGCTAACTATGGCTACACCTTC
TRBJ2-3 | TRBD1 | - | TRBV14 | CASRKGLGTGKADTQYF | TGTGCCAGCAGAAAAGGACTCGGGACAGGGAAGGCAGATACGCAGTATTTT
TRBJ2-7 | - | - | TRBV7-3 | CASSPLGSGEQYF | TGTGCCAGCAGCCCCTTGGGGTCGGGGGAGCAGTACTTC
TRBJ1-1 | - | once | TRBV19 | CASSDRIPMNTEAFF | TGTGCCAGTAGTGACCGTATTCCCATGAACACTGAAGCTTTCTTT
TRBJ2-3 | TRBD1 | - | TRBV5-6 | CASSFVQGGTDTQYF | TGTGCCAGCAGCTTTGTACAGGGGGGCACAGATACGCAGTATTTT
TRBJ2-7 | TRBD1 | - | TRBV10-3 | CAISGTGGEQYF | TGTGCCATCAGTGGCACAGGGGGCGAGCAGTACTTC
TRBJ2-7 | - | - | TRBV28 | CASSLGLVISEQYF | TGTGCCAGCAGTTTAGGGCTAGTTATTAGCGAGCAGTACTTC
TRBJ2-3 | - | - | TRBV5-1 | CASSFVAEITDTQYF | TGCGCCAGCAGCTTTGTAGCGGAAATCACAGATACGCAGTATTTT
TRBJ2-7 | - | - | TRBV6-1 | CASSEVERYEQYF | TGTGCCAGCAGTGAAGTAGAAAGGTACGAGCAGTACTTC
TRBJ2-7 | TRBD2 | - | TRBV2 | CASSPGLAAYEQYF | TGTGCCAGCAGTCCGGGACTAGCGGCATACGAGCAGTACTTC
TRBJ2-7 | - | - | TRBV4-3 | CASSPGAGGTYEQYF | TGCGCCAGCAGCCCGGGAGCAGGGGGGACCTACGAGCAGTACTTC
TRBJ2-1 | - | medium-sized | TRBV7-9 | CASTDTYNEQFF | TGTGCCAGCACCGATACTTACAATGAGCAGTTCTTC
TRBJ2-7 | - | - | TRBV28 | CASRKGIHEQYF | TGTGCCAGCAGGAAGGGAATCCACGAGCAGTACTTC
TRBJ2-3 | TRBD2 | - | TRBV18 | CASSPYRGSGSPDTQYF | TGTGCCAGCTCACCATACCGAGGGAGCGGGAGCCCAGATACGCAGTATTTT
TRBJ2-7 | TRBD1 | - | TRBV6-5 | CASSSRDSDEQYF | TGTGCCAGCAGTTCTCGGGACAGCGACGAGCAGTACTTC
TRBJ2-7 | TRBD1 | - | TRBV6-1 | CASSEVQGANEQYF | TGTGCCAGCAGTGAAGTTCAGGGGGCCAACGAGCAGTACTTC
TRBJ1-4 | - | - | TRBV19 | CASNRDIGEKLFF | TGTGCCAGTAACAGGGATATCGGTGAAAAACTGTTTTTT
TRBJ2-5 | TRBD2 | few | TRBV11-3 | CASSLALASGRGQETQYF | TGTGCCAGCAGCTTAGCCCTTGCTAGCGGGAGGGGGCAAGAGACCCAGTACTTC
TRBJ2-7 | TRBD2 | - | TRBV4-3 | CASSQEPPTSADFSEQYF | TGCGCCAGCAGCCAAGAACCCCCGACTAGCGCAGATTTCAGTGAGCAGTACTTC
TRBJ2-4 | TRBD1 | - | TRBV19 | CASSTRTGGNIQYF | TGTGCCAGTAGTACCCGGACAGGGGGCAACATTCAGTACTTC
TRBJ1-2 | TRBD1 | - | TRBV4-1 | CASSQQQGTGYYGYTF | TGCGCCAGCAGCCAACAACAGGGGACGGGCTACTATGGCTACACCTTC
TRBJ1-2 | - | - | TRBV29-1 | CSVEVGGSYGYTF | TGCAGCGTTGAAGTGGGGGGGAGCTATGGCTACACCTTC
TRBJ2-5 | - | few | TRBV5-1 | CASSDPRETQYF | TGCGCCAGCAGCGACCCCCGGGAGACCCAGTACTTC
TRBJ2-7 | - | once | TRBV6-5 | CASSVSGTLRYEQYF | TGTGCCAGCAGTGTATCCGGGACACTCCGGTACGAGCAGTACTTC
TRBJ2-1 | - | few | TRBV6-6 | CASNGVSSYNEQFF | TGTGCCAGCAACGGGGTCAGCTCCTACAATGAGCAGTTCTTC
TRBJ1-3 | TRBD1 | - | TRBV6-6 | CATASGQVSGNTIYF | TGTGCCACCGCCTCGGGACAGGTCTCAGGAAACACCATATATTTT
TRBJ1-4 | TRBD1 | - | TRBV15 | CATSAGTGTEKLFF | TGTGCCACCAGCGCCGGGACAGGGACTGAAAAACTGTTTTTT
TRBJ1-1 | - | - | TRBV15 | CATSRGAGLEAFF | TGTGCCACCAGCAGAGGGGCTGGGTTGGAAGCTTTCTTT